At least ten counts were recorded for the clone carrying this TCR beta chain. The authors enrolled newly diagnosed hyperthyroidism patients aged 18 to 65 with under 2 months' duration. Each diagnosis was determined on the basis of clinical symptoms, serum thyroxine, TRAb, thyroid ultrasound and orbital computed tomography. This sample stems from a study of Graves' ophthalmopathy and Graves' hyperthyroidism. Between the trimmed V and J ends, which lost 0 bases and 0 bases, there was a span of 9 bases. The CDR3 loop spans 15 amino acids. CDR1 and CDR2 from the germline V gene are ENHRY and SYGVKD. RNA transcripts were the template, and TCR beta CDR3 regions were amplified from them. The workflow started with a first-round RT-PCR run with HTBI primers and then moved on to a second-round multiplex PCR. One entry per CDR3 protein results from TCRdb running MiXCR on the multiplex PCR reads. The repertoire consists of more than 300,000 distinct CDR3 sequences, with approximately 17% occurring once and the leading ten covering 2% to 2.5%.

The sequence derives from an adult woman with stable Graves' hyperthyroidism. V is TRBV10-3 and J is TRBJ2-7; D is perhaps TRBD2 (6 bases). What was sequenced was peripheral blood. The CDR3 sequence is CAISESRGNSYEQYF. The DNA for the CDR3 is TGTGCCATCAGTGAGTCCCGGGGGAACTCCTACGAGCAGTACTTC.